What follows is one TCR beta chain and its context. The data are from a study of T-cell memory formation after mild COVID-19. Germline CDR1 reads WSHSY; CDR2 reads SAAADI. CDR3 length equals 13 residues. V was pared by 0 bases and J by 6 bases, with 6 bases between. Each CDR3 protein is one row after TCRdb ran MiXCR on the 5' RACE reads. The top ten clones hold roughly 22% of a sample with 350,000 to 400,000 distinct CDR3 sequences, around 15% of them seen once. Sample: PBMCs or a T cell subset sorted from them (not recorded which). The sequence derives from a man aged 18 to 30 who had mild COVID-19 (a few samples of this study predate the infection). Cell type and time point are not known. The chain uses TRBV10-2 and TRBJ1-5; D is unresolved. The CDR3 DNA reads as TGCGCCAGCAGTGAGTCTGGTGGTCAGCCCCAGCATTTT. Its protein is CASSESGGQPQHF.